What follows is one TCR beta chain and its context. Its antigen is not identified. Through Arm-PCR of CDR3 regions and iRepertoire HTBI primers, TCR beta libraries were built. Per the original data handling: Analysis of the samples identified more than 60 TRBV and 13 to 15 TRBJ segments. MiXCR, applied by TCRdb to the multiplex PCR reads, yields one record per CDR3 protein. None of the V and J calls come from the authors' own analysis; TCRdb made them. The sample records about 470,000 distinct CDR3 sequences, 20% to 25% being singletons. The source of the sample is a study of regulatory T cells in long-lasting Graves disease. Study context: The criterion for persistent Graves' disease was over 5 years of antithyroid drugs with positive TSH receptor antibodies. Study results and caveats: New patients shared approximately 930 public clonotypes, fewer than the roughly 2,500 shared by persistent patients.

Time point in this sample: persistent/refractory GD, antithyroid drugs over 5 years with positive TRAb. RNA isolated from PBMCs was used to make the TCR library. The sequences come from peripheral blood mononuclear cells (PBMCs), collected when the disease was refractory, from a patient treated with antithyroid drugs. This sequence was found in a female donor with Graves disease.

The CDR3 region is CASKNGLAENTGELFF. The CDR3 nucleotides are TGTGCCAGCAAAAACGGACTAGCGGAAAACACCGGGGAGCTGTTTTTT. V usage is TRBV7-2 and J usage is TRBJ2-2; 10 bases are a match to TRBD2. J lost 2 bases, V lost 7 bases, and 7 bases had no gene match. Germline lookup yields CDR1 SGHTA and CDR2 FQGNSA. This CDR3 has 16 amino acids.